This T cell receptor (beta chain) comes out of a study of low-dose radiotherapy and immunotherapy resistance in tumors. Study details: With 1 Gy per fraction every two weeks, Cohort 2 accumulated 13 Gy across 26 weeks. The treatment that patients received was intravenous nivolumab 240 mg every two weeks plus ipilimumab 1 mg/kg every six weeks.

PCR amplification of the TCRs was performed with Phusion for approximately 20 PCR cycles, and it relied on a constant-region primer together with a V-primer adapter. From the reads, TCRdb called clonotypes with MiXCR, one entry per CDR3 protein. This table holds approximately 47,000 distinct CDR3 sequences, 10% to 15% found once. V was shortened by 0 bases and J by 0 bases, with 7 bases between the two germline ends. This CDR3 spans 15 amino acids. Germline values: CDR1 SGDLS, CDR2 YYNGEE. Noted time point: before trial treatment. Low-dose radiotherapy and low-dose cyclophosphamide, together with aspirin, ipilimumab and nivolumab, were given to donors. Each patient who was eligible had an advanced solid tumor with no tumor-infiltrating lymphocytes.

Specimen: PBMCs, collected before treatment. The receptor was derived from a female donor with ovarian cancer. V usage is TRBV9 and J usage is TRBJ1-5; TRBD1 is a possible D gene (5 bases). CDR3 region: CASSVAGHSNQPQHF. The CDR3 DNA is TGTGCCAGCAGCGTAGCGGGGCATAGCAATCAGCCCCAGCATTTT.